This T cell receptor beta chain was sequenced for a study of CD8 T cells in ankylosing spondylitis. TCRdb processed the 5' RACE reads anew with MiXCR; each CDR3 protein has one entry. The sample consists of 100,000 to 150,000 distinct CDR3 sequences, about an eighth of them appearing once. CDR3 length: 14 amino acids. About this clonotype itself: A read error is possible here, since a much larger clone lies one base away.

This receptor was taken from a female donor with ankylosing spondylitis or in good health (not recorded which). The specimen was blood, either unsorted or a sorted T cell fraction (not recorded which). The rearrangement uses TRBV12-3 or TRBV12-4 and TRBJ2-5, with 9 bases identical to TRBD2. CDR3 DNA sequence: TGTGCCAGCAGTCCCTTGCGCGGGGGGGAGACCCAGCACTTC. It codes for CASSPLRGGETQHF.